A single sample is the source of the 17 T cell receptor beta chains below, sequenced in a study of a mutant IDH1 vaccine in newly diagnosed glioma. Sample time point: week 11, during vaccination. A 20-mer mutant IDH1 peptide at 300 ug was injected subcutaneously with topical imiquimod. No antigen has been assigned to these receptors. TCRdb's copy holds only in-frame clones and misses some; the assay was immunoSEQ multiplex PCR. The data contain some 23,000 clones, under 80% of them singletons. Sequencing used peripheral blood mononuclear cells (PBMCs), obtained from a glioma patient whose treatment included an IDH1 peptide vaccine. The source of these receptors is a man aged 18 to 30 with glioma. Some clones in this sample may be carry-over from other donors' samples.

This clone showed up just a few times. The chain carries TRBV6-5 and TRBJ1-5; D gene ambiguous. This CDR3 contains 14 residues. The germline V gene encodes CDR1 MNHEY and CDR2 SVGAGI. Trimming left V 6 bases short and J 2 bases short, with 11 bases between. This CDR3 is CASRSLRGNQPQHF. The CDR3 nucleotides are TGTGCCAGCAGATCCCTCCGAGGCAATCAGCCCCAGCATTTT.

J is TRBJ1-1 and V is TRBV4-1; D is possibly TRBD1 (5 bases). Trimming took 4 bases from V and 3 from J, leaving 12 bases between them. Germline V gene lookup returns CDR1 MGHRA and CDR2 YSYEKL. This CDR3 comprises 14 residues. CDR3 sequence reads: CASSLGVGDTEAFF. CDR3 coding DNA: TGCGCCAGCAGCCTGGGGGTAGGGGACACTGAAGCTTTCTTT.

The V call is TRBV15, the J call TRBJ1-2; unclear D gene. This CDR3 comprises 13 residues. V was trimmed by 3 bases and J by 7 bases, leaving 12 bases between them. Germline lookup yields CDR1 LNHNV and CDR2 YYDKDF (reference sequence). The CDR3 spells CATSRGGGSGYTF. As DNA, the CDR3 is TGTGCCACCAGCAGGGGAGGTGGAAGTGGCTACACCTTC.

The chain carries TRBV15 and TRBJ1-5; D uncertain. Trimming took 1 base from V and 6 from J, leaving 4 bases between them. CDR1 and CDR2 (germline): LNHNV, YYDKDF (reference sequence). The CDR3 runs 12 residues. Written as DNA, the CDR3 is TGTGCCACCAGCAGAGTAAGTCAGCCCCAGCATTTT. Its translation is CATSRVSQPQHF.

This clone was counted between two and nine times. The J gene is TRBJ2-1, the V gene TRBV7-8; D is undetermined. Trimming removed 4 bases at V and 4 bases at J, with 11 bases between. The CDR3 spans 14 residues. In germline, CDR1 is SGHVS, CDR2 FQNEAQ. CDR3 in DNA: TGTGCCAGCAGCTCGACTCCGGTGTACAATGAGCAGTTCTTC. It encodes CASSSTPVYNEQFF. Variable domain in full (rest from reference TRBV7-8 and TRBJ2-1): GAGVSQSPRYKVAKRGQDVALRCDPISGHVSLFWYQQALGQGPEFLTYFQNEAQLDKSGLPSDRFFAERPEGSVSTLKIQRTQQEDSAVYLCASSSTPVYNEQFFGPGTRLTVL.

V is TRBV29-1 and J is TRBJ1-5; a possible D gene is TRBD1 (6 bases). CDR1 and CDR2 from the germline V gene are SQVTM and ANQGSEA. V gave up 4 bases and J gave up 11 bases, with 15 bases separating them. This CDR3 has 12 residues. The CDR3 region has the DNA TGCAGCGTTGTCCAGGGGAGGGGGTCCCAGCATTTT. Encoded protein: CSVVQGRGSQHF.

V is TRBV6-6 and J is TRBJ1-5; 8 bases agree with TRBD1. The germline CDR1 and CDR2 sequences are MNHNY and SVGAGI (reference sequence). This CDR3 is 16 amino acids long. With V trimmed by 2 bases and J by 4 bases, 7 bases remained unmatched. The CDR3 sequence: CASSYPGRGLNQPQHF. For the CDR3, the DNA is TGTGCCAGCAGTTACCCCGGCAGGGGGCTAAATCAGCCCCAGCATTTT.

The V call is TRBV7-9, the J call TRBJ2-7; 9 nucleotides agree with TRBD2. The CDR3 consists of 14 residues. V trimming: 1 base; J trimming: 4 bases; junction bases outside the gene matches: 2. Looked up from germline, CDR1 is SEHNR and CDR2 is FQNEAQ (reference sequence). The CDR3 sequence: CASSLVLAGYEQYF. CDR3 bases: TGTGCCAGCAGCTTAGTTCTAGCGGGGTACGAGCAGTACTTC. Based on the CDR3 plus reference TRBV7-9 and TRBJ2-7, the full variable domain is DTGVSQNPRHKITKRGQNVTFRCDPISEHNRLYWYRQTLGQGPEFLTYFQNEAQLEKSRLLSDRFSAERPKGSFSTLEIQRTEQGDSAMYLCASSLVLAGYEQYFGPGTRLTVT.

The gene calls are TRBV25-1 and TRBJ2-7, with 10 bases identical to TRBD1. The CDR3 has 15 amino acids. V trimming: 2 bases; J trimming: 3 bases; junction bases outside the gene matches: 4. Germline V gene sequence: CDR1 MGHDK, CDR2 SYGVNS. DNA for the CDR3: TGTGCCAGCAGTGAACCTCGGACAGGGGGCTACGAGCAGTACTTC. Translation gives CASSEPRTGGYEQYF.

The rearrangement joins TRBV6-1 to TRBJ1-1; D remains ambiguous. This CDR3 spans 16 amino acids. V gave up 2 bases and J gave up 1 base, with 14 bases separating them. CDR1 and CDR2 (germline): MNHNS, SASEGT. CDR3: CASSETYVTGNTEAFF. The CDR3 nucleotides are TGTGCCAGCAGTGAAACTTATGTGACTGGGAACACTGAAGCTTTCTTT.

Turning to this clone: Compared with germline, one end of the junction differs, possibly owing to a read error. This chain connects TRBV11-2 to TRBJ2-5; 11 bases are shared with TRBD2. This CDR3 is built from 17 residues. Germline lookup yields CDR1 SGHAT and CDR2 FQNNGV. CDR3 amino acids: CASSLVSLAGGQKTQYF. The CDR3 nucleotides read TGTGCCAGCAGCTTAGTATCGCTAGCGGGGGGCCAAAAGACCCAGTACTTC.

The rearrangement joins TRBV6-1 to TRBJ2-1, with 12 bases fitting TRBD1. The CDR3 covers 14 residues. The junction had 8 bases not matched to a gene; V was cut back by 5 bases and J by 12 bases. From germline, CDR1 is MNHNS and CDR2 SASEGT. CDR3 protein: CASSSTGTGGGQFF. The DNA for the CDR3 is TGTGCCAGCAGTTCAACCGGGACAGGGGGCGGGCAGTTCTTC.

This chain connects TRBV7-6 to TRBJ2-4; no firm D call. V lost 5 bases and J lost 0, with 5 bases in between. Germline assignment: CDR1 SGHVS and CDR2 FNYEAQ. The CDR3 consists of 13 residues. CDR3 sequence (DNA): TGTGCCAGCAGCGATCTAGCCAAAAACATTCAGTACTTC. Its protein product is CASSDLAKNIQYF.

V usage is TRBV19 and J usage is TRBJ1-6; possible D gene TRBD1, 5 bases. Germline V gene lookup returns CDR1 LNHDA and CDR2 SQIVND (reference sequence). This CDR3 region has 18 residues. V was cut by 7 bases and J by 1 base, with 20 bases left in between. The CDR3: CASTDSREASSYNSPLHF. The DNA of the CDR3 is TGTGCCAGTACCGATTCCAGGGAGGCGTCGTCCTATAATTCACCCCTCCACTTT.

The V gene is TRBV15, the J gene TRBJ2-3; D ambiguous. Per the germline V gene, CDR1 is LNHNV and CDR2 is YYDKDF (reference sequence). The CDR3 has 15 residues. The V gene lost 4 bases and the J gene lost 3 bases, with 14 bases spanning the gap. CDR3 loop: CATSTIARATDTQYF. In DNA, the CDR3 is TGTGCCACCAGCACTATTGCTCGGGCGACAGATACGCAGTATTTT.

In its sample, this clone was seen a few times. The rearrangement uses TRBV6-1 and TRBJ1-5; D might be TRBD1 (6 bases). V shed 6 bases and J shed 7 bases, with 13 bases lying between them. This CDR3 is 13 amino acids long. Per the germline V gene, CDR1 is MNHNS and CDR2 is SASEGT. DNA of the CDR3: TGTGCCAGCAGCGACAGGCAAGGGCAGCCCCAGCATTTT. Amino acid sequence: CASSDRQGQPQHF.

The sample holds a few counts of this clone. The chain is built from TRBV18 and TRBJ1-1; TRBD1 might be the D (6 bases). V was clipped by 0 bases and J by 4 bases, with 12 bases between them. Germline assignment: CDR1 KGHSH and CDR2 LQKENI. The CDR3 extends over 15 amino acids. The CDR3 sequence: CASSPPRGARTEAFF. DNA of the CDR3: TGTGCCAGCTCACCACCAAGGGGGGCCCGCACTGAAGCTTTCTTT.